This T cell receptor beta chain originates from a study of blood T cell repertoires in COVID-19. In the study overall: Samples taken during acute and convalescent COVID-19 were collected in the United States, Italy and Spain. T cells, B-cell-depleted T cells, or PBMCs provided the cDNA or gDNA that served as material.

Study processing details: Reference gene primers were amplified, and this amplification served to estimate nucleated cell counts. TCRdb's copy holds only in-frame clones and misses some; the assay was immunoSEQ multiplex PCR. V and J calls and clone size follow that table, whereas D and trimming were derived from the DNA. This sample has roughly 79,000 clones, with around nine tenths found just once. Looked up from germline, CDR1 is KGHSH and CDR2 is LQKENI. This CDR3 comprises 15 residues. V gave up 1 base and J gave up 0 bases, with 10 bases separating them. Material for sequencing was peripheral blood. This receptor was identified in a woman of 80 years or more with active or convalescent COVID-19. This chain connects TRBV18 to TRBJ2-7; D possibly corresponds to TRBD2 (5 bases). Here the CDR3 reads CASSPRGGLSYEQYF. CDR3 in DNA: TGTGCCAGCTCACCACGAGGCGGGCTCTCCTACGAGCAGTACTTC.